Reported below is one TCR beta chain. Antigen: not known. The protocol was immunoSEQ multiplex PCR, while the TCRdb copy is restricted to in-frame clones and leaves out a portion. The sample carries roughly 97,000 clones, approximately 90% recorded once. This record comes from a study of graft-versus-host responses after intestinal transplantation. About the study: Anti-thymocyte globulin induction preceded three to four years of tacrolimus and steroid maintenance in all recipients. Points from the study as a whole: After transplant, early declines in HvG clones were associated with peak levels of circulating GvH clones.

The CDR3 is 14 residues long. Germline loops: CDR1 MGHDK, CDR2 SYGVNS. V lost 3 bases, J lost 0 bases, and 3 bases lay in between. The sample here was PBMCs, taken roughly 450 days after intestinal transplant. The clonotype was recovered from a human patient who received an intestinal transplant, so some T cells may come from the graft donor. The V call is TRBV25-1, the J call TRBJ2-6; D is ambiguous. DNA of the CDR3: TGTGCCAGCAGTGAGATCTCTGGGGCCAACGTCCTGACTTTC. Amino acid sequence: CASSEISGANVLTF.